This TCR beta chain was recovered during a study of cytomegalovirus exposure and HLA in healthy donors. PCR primers comprised 60 Vbeta and 13 Jbeta primers. TCRdb keeps only in-frame clones here, not all; method: immunoSEQ multiplex PCR. The table includes around 130,000 clones, 77% detected once. J lost 7 bases, V lost 2 bases, and 4 bases had no gene match. The CDR3 is 13 residues long. The germline gives CDR1 GTSNPN, CDR2 SVGIG (reference sequence). The source is a man aged 18 to 29 in good health and CMV-seropositive. Sequenced material: PBMCs. The rearrangement links TRBV30 to TRBJ1-5, with TRBD1 matching 8 bases. The DNA for the CDR3 is TGTGCCTGGAGTCCGGACAGGGACCAGCCCCAGCATTTT. This codes for CAWSPDRDQPQHF.